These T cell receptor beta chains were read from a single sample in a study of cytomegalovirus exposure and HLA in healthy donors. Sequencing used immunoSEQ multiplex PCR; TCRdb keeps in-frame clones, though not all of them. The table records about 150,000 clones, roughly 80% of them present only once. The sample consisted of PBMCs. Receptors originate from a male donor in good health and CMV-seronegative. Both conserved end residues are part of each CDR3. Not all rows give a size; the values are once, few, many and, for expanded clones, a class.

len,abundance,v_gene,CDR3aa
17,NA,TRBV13,CASSLGPEAGAGTEAFF
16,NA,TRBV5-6,CASSLARTGAGHEQYF
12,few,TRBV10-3,CAISEQGETQYF
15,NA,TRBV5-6,CASSLQGTYNSPLHF
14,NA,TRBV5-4,CASSLQGSNQPQHF
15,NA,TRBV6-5,CASSSGTGGLNEQFF
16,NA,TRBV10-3,CATPKFPPRGNQPQHF
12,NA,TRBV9,CASSVGEGEQFF
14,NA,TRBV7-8,CASSLGGVPYEQYF
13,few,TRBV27,CATRLAFYNEQFF
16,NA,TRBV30,CAWSVKFGRAPETQYF
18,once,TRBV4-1,CASSQDLTMAAYYYGYTF
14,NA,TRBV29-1,CSVGGTDKIYEQYF
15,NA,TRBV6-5,CASSLGLSRTYGYTF
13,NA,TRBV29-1,CSVEAPQNTEAFF
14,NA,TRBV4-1,CASSQDDRSYEQYF
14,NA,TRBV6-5,CASSHGTAFETQYF
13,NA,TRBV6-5,CASRQGGSHGYTF
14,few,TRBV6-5,CASSRSGGRNTIYF
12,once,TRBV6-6,CALGGYNSPLHF
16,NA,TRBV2,CASRIDRRPGNTEAFF
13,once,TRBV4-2,CASSQLQRSEAFF
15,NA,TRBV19,CASSSQGAGKTEAFF
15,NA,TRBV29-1,CSGLGWRGSTDTQYF
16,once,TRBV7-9,CASSYRPGIGADTQYF
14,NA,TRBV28,CASSFPRAEEKLFF
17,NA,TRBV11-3,CASNTTGRGVTNEKLFF
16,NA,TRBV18,CASSPPRGGSYNEQFF
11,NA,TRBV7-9,CAIATGTEAFF
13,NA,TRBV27,CASNTLGGETQYF
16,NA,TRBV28,CASSLNPGLGIDTQYF
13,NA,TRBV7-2,CASSKVGGTEAFF
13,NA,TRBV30,CAWSGQGFGKLFF
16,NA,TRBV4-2,CASSLTPAGNSYEQYF
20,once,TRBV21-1,CASSKAAGTGDCGAKNIQYF
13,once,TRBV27,CASSLGTVYEQYF
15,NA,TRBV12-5,CASGLDPGLNQPQHF
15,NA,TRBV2,CATMFRTGNGNEQFF
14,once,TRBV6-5,CASRHYRYQETQYF
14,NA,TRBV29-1,CSVGPGEGNTEAFF
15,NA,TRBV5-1,CASSLDTNSGNTIYF
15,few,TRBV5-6,CASSRLYRGLTEAFF